This entry lists 32 T cell receptor beta chains sequenced from one sample in a study of long-term antiretroviral therapy in people with HIV. A v3.0 immunoSEQ assay was performed at survey level. The table came from immunoSEQ multiplex PCR; TCRdb's copy has only in-frame clones and leaves some out. This sample carries tens of thousands of clones, 81% of them seen once, and the ten largest clones take 12%. Source: unsorted PBMCs, taken 0.1 years before starting antiretroviral therapy. The receptor set was obtained from a man aged 35-49 years with HIV.

The chain links TRBV11-3 to TRBJ1-2; TRBD1 matches 9 bases. The J segment lost 4 bases and the V segment lost 6 bases, leaving 12 bases of the junction unmatched. Germline-derived CDR1 and CDR2 are SGHNT and YENEEA. The CDR3 has 16 residues. CDR3 loop: CASSKTPGQGSYGYTF. The CDR3 DNA is TGTGCCAGCAGTAAGACCCCGGGACAGGGTAGCTATGGCTACACCTTC.

The V and J genes are TRBV28 and TRBJ1-5; tentative D call: TRBD1 (5 bases). Trimming cost V 5 bases and J 0 bases, with 8 bases left between them. Looked up from germline, CDR1 is MDHEN and CDR2 is SYDVKM. The CDR3 has 14 residues. CDR3 sequence (DNA): TGTGCCAGCAGTAACAGGCTTAGCAATCAGCCCCAGCATTTT. The encoded protein is CASSNRLSNQPQHF.

The gene calls are TRBV11-2 and TRBJ2-2; 14 nucleotides agree with TRBD2. CDR1 and CDR2 (germline): SGHAT, FQNNGV. The CDR3 is 17 residues long. J gave up 0 bases and V 5 bases, and 2 bases lay outside the gene matches. CDR3: CASSPGLAGANTGELFF. DNA of the CDR3: TGTGCCAGCAGCCCGGGACTAGCGGGAGCGAACACCGGGGAGCTGTTTTTT.

By share, this clone ranks as large. The chain uses TRBV19 and TRBJ2-3; D unclear. The CDR3 spans 14 residues. The V gene lost 3 bases and the J gene lost 0 bases, with 7 bases spanning the gap. The germline V gene encodes CDR1 LNHDA and CDR2 SQIVND (reference sequence). The CDR3 is CASSIVGSTDTQYF. The CDR3 DNA reads TGTGCCAGTAGTATCGTCGGCAGCACAGATACGCAGTATTTT.

The chain has TRBV7-2 and TRBJ2-3; D is perhaps TRBD2 (6 bases). CDR1 and CDR2 (germline): SGHTA, FQGNSA. The V and J ends lost 6 bases and 2 bases respectively, with 24 bases between them. This CDR3 spans 18 amino acids. The CDR3 DNA sequence: TGTGCCAGCAGACCTAGGGGCGGACGGGAGTGGATCACAGATACGCAGTATTTT. Encoded protein: CASRPRGGREWITDTQYF.

The chain has TRBV28 and TRBJ2-5; D is ambiguous. Trimming stripped 2 bases from V and 5 bases from J, with 9 bases between. The CDR3 is made up of 13 amino acids. Germline loops: CDR1 MDHEN, CDR2 SYDVKM. Here the CDR3 reads CASSLPTAETQYF. CDR3 nucleotide sequence: TGTGCCAGCAGTTTACCCACAGCGGAGACCCAGTACTTC. Filled out from reference TRBV28 and TRBJ2-5, the complete variable domain reads DVKVTQSSRYLVKRTGEKVFLECVQDMDHENMFWYRQDPGLGLRLIYFSYDVKMKEKGDIPEGYSVSREKKERFSLILESASTNQTSMYLCASSLPTAETQYFGPGTRLLVL.

This clone was picked up one time. V is TRBV7-9 and J is TRBJ2-3; 7 nucleotides align to TRBD1. The V gene's germline CDR1 is SEHNR and CDR2 FQNEAQ (reference sequence). J was trimmed by 3 bases and V by 5 bases; bases with no gene match: 14. The CDR3 contains 17 residues. CDR3 sequence: CASSLPGTGEQTDTQYF. CDR3 nucleotides: TGTGCCAGCAGCCTCCCTGGCACAGGGGAGCAAACAGATACGCAGTATTTT. Full variable domain (missing parts from reference TRBV7-9 and TRBJ2-3): DTGVSQNPRHKITKRGQNVTFRCDPISEHNRLYWYRQTLGQGPEFLTYFQNEAQLEKSRLLSDRFSAERPKGSFSTLEIQRTEQGDSAMYLCASSLPGTGEQTDTQYFGPGTRLTVL.

The chain uses TRBV19 and TRBJ1-2, with 7 bases lining up with TRBD1. The germline V gene encodes CDR1 LNHDA and CDR2 SQIVND (reference sequence). This CDR3 spans 13 amino acids. The V gene end was trimmed by 9 bases and the J gene end by 4 bases; junction bases not matched to a gene: 8. The CDR3 protein is CASHRQGGYGYTF. DNA of the CDR3: TGTGCCAGCCACCGACAGGGAGGCTATGGCTACACCTTC.

The rearrangement joins TRBV5-5 to TRBJ2-7, with D possibly matching TRBD2 (6 bases). This CDR3 has 14 amino acids. Trimming stripped 4 bases from V and 1 base from J, with 12 bases between. Germline V gene sequence: CDR1 SGHKS, CDR2 YYEKEE (reference sequence). The CDR3 region has the DNA TGTGCCAGCAGCGGGGAGGCTTTTTCCTACGAGCAGTACTTC. Residues: CASSGEAFSYEQYF.

The rearrangement joins TRBV9 to TRBJ2-3; weak D call: TRBD2 (5 bases). V was cut by 0 bases and J by 4 bases, with 9 bases left in between. The CDR3 totals 14 residues. Germline assignment: CDR1 SGDLS and CDR2 YYNGEE. CDR3 coding DNA: TGTGCCAGCAGCGTAGGAGGAGGCCCAGATACGCAGTATTTT. Its protein is CASSVGGGPDTQYF.

By its share, this clone is large. This chain uses TRBV5-6 with TRBJ1-1; TRBD1 might be the D (6 bases). In germline, CDR1 is SGHDT, CDR2 YYEEEE. The CDR3 covers 16 residues. The ends were cut back, 2 bases at V and 1 base at J, with 15 bases in the middle. In nucleotides, the CDR3 is TGTGCCAGCAGCTTACTGGGGGCCGGAGGGAACACTGAAGCTTTCTTT. Its translation is CASSLLGAGGNTEAFF.

This chain links TRBV27 with TRBJ2-3; 16 nucleotides agree with TRBD2. CDR3 size: 22 residues. The V segment lost 5 bases and the J segment 2 bases; nucleotides outside the gene matches: 19. Germline loops: CDR1 MNHEY, CDR2 SMNVEV (reference sequence). The DNA of the CDR3 is TGTGCCAGCAGTCTCACTTTGCCGGGACTAGCGGGGGGGCCCACACACACAGATACGCAGTATTTT. Residues: CASSLTLPGLAGGPTHTDTQYF.

The chain couples TRBV7-9 to TRBJ2-3; possibly TRBD2 for D (5 bases). Germline CDR1 SEHNR, CDR2 FQNEAQ (reference sequence). The CDR3 is made up of 15 amino acids. Between the trimmed V and J ends, which lost 6 bases and 4 bases, there was a span of 17 bases. The chain's CDR3 is CASRLGRQGADTQYF. CDR3 nucleotide sequence: TGTGCCAGCAGACTAGGTCGTCAAGGTGCAGATACGCAGTATTTT. Full variable domain (missing parts from reference TRBV7-9 and TRBJ2-3): DTGVSQNPRHKITKRGQNVTFRCDPISEHNRLYWYRQTLGQGPEFLTYFQNEAQLEKSRLLSDRFSAERPKGSFSTLEIQRTEQGDSAMYLCASRLGRQGADTQYFGPGTRLTVL.

The V call is TRBV7-2, the J call TRBJ2-7; D may be TRBD2 (6 bases). Germline V lookup: CDR1 SGHTA, CDR2 FQGNSA. The CDR3 spans 13 residues. Trimming took off 4 bases at V and 4 bases at J, with 11 bases between the two ends. The CDR3 DNA reads as TGTGCCAGCAGCTCTCAGCGGGCTTACGAGCAGTACTTC. Protein sequence: CASSSQRAYEQYF.

Written as DNA, the CDR3 is TGTGCCAGCACCCCGAAAGGGGGGGCCTGGAATGAGCAGTTCTTC. This sequence encodes CASTPKGGAWNEQFF. This chain connects TRBV7-3 to TRBJ2-1, with a weak D call TRBD2 (7 bases). V lost 7 bases and J 7 bases, leaving 20 bases between the germline ends. The CDR3 loop spans 15 amino acids. Germline CDR1 SGHTA, CDR2 FQGTGA. The variable domain in full, with the rest retrieved from reference TRBV7-3 and TRBJ2-1, is GAGVSQTPSNKVTEKGKYVELRCDPISGHTALYWYRQSLGQGPEFLIYFQGTGAADDSGLPNDRFFAVRPEGSVSTLKIQRTERGDSAVYLCASTPKGGAWNEQFFGPGTRLTVL.

The rearrangement joins TRBV14 to TRBJ2-5; tentative D call: TRBD2 (6 bases). This CDR3 comprises 14 residues. From germline, CDR1 is SGHDN and CDR2 FVKESK. V was pared by 4 bases and J by 4 bases, with 13 bases between. The CDR3 coding sequence is TGTGCCAGCAGCCGTCTGGCGCGGGGAGAGACCCAGTACTTC. It codes for CASSRLARGETQYF.

The rearrangement joins TRBV28 to TRBJ1-5, with unresolved D. There are 13 residues in the CDR3. With 7 bases removed from V and 5 bases from J, the gap between germline ends came to 12 bases. CDR1 is MDHEN and CDR2 is SYDVKM in the germline V gene. CDR3 in amino acids: CASNGEAYQPQHF. The CDR3 DNA reads TGTGCCAGCAATGGAGAAGCGTATCAGCCCCAGCATTTT.

This sequence joins TRBV29-1 and TRBJ2-3; D possibly corresponds to TRBD1 (5 bases). This CDR3 has 14 residues. Germline loops: CDR1 SQVTM, CDR2 ANQGSEA. V shed 4 bases and J shed 3 bases, with 14 bases lying between them. The CDR3 loop is CSVAQGAMTDTQYF. CDR3 sequence (DNA): TGCAGCGTTGCCCAAGGGGCTATGACAGATACGCAGTATTTT.

CDR3 sequence: CATSSPTGGETQYF. The CDR3 DNA reads as TGTGCCACCAGCAGCCCGACAGGGGGAGAGACCCAGTACTTC. This chain links TRBV15 with TRBJ2-5; 9 bases match TRBD1. V lost 3 bases to trimming and J lost 4 bases; unmatched junction nucleotides: 3. The CDR3 spans 14 residues. CDR1 and CDR2 from the germline V gene are LNHNV and YYDKDF (reference sequence). Filled out from reference TRBV15 and TRBJ2-5, the complete variable domain reads DAMVIQNPRYQVTQFGKPVTLSCSQTLNHNVMYWYQQKSSQAPKLLFHYYDKDFNNEADTPDNFQSRRPNTSFCFLDIRSPGLGDTAMYLCATSSPTGGETQYFGPGTRLLVL.

J is TRBJ1-2 and V is TRBV2, with 10 nucleotides matching TRBD1. The CDR3 contains 16 residues. Germline V gene sequence: CDR1 SNHLY, CDR2 FYNNEI. Trimming took 4 bases from V and 3 from J; bases not matched to a gene: 8. The CDR3 protein is CASSGTGGTNYYGYTF. In DNA form, the CDR3 reads TGTGCCAGCAGTGGGACAGGGGGTACCAATTACTATGGCTACACCTTC.

The sample holds a few counts of this clone. The genes are TRBV9 and TRBJ1-5, with D uncertain. Trimming removed 4 bases from V and 7 bases from J, with 18 bases in between. CDR3 length: 15 amino acids. CDR1 and CDR2 from the germline V gene are SGDLS and YYNGEE. CDR3 nucleotide sequence: TGTGCCAGCAGCTTTGGGGAGGGTCATGGGCAGCCCCAGCATTTT. It is translated as CASSFGEGHGQPQHF.

DNA of the CDR3: TGTGCCAGCAGTGCTAGGACAGGGAGGAACATTCAGTACTTC. This gives the protein CASSARTGRNIQYF. V usage is TRBV25-1 and J usage is TRBJ2-4, with 8 bases lining up with TRBD1. J was trimmed by 7 bases and V by 4 bases; bases with no gene match: 6. CDR3 length equals 14 residues. Germline lookup yields CDR1 MGHDK and CDR2 SYGVNS. The full variable domain, rest sourced from reference TRBV25-1 and TRBJ2-4, is EADIYQTPRYLVIGTGKKITLECSQTMGHDKMYWYQQDPGMELHLIHYSYGVNSTEKGDLSSESTVSRIRTEHFPLTLESARPSHTSQYLCASSARTGRNIQYFGAGTRLSVL.

V gene TRBV5-4 combines with J gene TRBJ2-3; 8 bases fit TRBD1. CDR3 length: 14 amino acids. The junction had 6 bases not matched to a gene; V was cut back by 4 bases and J by 5 bases. Looked up from germline, CDR1 is SGHNT and CDR2 is YYREEE (reference sequence). The CDR3 reads CASSPGQGRDTQYF. The CDR3, as DNA: TGTGCCAGCAGCCCCGGACAGGGAAGAGATACGCAGTATTTT.

The J gene is TRBJ1-1, the V gene TRBV18; TRBD1 matches 7 bases. The CDR3 is 13 amino acids. The germline V gene has CDR1 KGHSH and CDR2 LQKENI. V lost 5 bases, J lost 1 base, and 1 base stayed unmatched. CDR3 region: CASSGQANTEAFF. The CDR3 DNA reads TGTGCCAGCTCAGGACAGGCGAACACTGAAGCTTTCTTT.

This clone has only a few counts. The chain carries TRBV7-4 and TRBJ2-5; D is undetermined. The V gene lost 0 bases and the J gene lost 7 bases, with 9 bases spanning the gap. The germline CDR1 and CDR2 sequences are SGHVT and SQSDAQ. This CDR3 has 13 amino acids. The CDR3 sequence is CASSLAVGRTQYF. CDR3 bases: TGTGCCAGCAGCTTAGCGGTCGGACGGACCCAGTACTTC. The variable domain in full, completed from reference TRBV7-4 and TRBJ2-5, reads GAGVSQSPRYKVAKRGRDVALRCDSISGHVTLYWYRQTLGQGSEVLTYSQSDAQRDKSGRPSGRFSAERPERSVSTLKIQRTEQGDSAVYLCASSLAVGRTQYFGPGTRLLVL.

The rearrangement links TRBV5-6 to TRBJ2-5; D gene unclear. Per germline, CDR1 SGHDT and CDR2 YYEEEE. Trimming took 2 bases from V and 8 from J, leaving 16 bases between them. The CDR3 loop spans 14 amino acids. This chain's CDR3 is CASSLTGYGETQYF. The CDR3 DNA sequence: TGTGCCAGCAGCTTAACCGGGTACGGAGAAACCCAGTACTTC.

The chain employs TRBV23-1 and TRBJ1-3; tentatively, D is TRBD1 (5 bases). TRBV23-1 is an ORF, and what it does is uncertain. V lost 3 bases to trimming and J lost 0 bases, with 12 bases between them. CDR3 length: 16 amino acids. The CDR3 reads CASSHPGRSSGNTIYF. As DNA, the CDR3 is TGCGCCAGCAGTCACCCGGGACGGAGCTCTGGAAACACCATATATTTT.

CDR3 region: CASKDRSSYNSPLHF. Here the CDR3 DNA reads TGTGCCAGTAAGGACAGGAGCTCCTATAATTCACCCCTCCACTTT. The rearrangement uses TRBV19 and TRBJ1-6; the match to TRBD1 covers 7 bases. This CDR3 comprises 15 residues. Germline values: CDR1 LNHDA, CDR2 SQIVND (reference sequence). J gave up 0 bases and V 7 bases, and 3 bases lay outside the gene matches. Combining the CDR3 with reference TRBV19 and TRBJ1-6 gives the whole variable domain DGGITQSPKYLFRKEGQNVTLSCEQNLNHDAMYWYRQDPGQGLRLIYYSQIVNDFQKGDIAEGYSVSREKKESFPLTVTSAQKNPTAFYLCASKDRSSYNSPLHFGNGTRLTVT.

The chain is built from TRBV7-2 and TRBJ2-2; D not certain. Trimming removed 3 bases at V and 4 bases at J, with 9 bases between. Germline-derived CDR1 and CDR2 are SGHTA and FQGNSA. The CDR3 totals 14 residues. CDR3 residues: CASSFNWGTGELFF. The CDR3 DNA follows: TGTGCCAGCAGCTTCAACTGGGGCACCGGGGAGCTGTTTTTT. Based on the CDR3 plus reference TRBV7-2 and TRBJ2-2, the full variable domain is GAGVSQSPSNKVTEKGKDVELRCDPISGHTALYWYRQSLGQGLEFLIYFQGNSAPDKSGLPSDRFSAERTGGSVSTLTIQRTQQEDSAVYLCASSFNWGTGELFFGEGSRLTVL.

This chain connects TRBV7-9 to TRBJ2-3; TRBD2 matches 9 bases. CDR1 and CDR2 (germline): SEHNR, FQNEAQ (reference sequence). The ends lost 3 bases at V and 2 bases at J; junction bases unmatched: 6. The CDR3 is 16 amino acids. Here the CDR3 DNA reads TGTGCCAGCAGCTTTCAACCGGGACTAGCCACAGATACGCAGTATTTT. It codes for CASSFQPGLATDTQYF.

This chain uses TRBV6-6 with TRBJ1-2; weak D call: TRBD1 (5 bases). CDR1 is MNHNY, CDR2 SVGAGI, per germline (reference sequence). The CDR3 has 13 residues. The germline V and J ends were trimmed by 7 bases and 7 bases, with 16 bases remaining between them. The CDR3 nucleotides are TGTGCCAGCACCGACGACAGTTTTGGTGGCTACACCTTC. Amino acid sequence: CASTDDSFGGYTF.

The chain recombines TRBV2 with TRBJ1-6, with 7 bases identical to TRBD1. Germline CDR1 SNHLY, CDR2 FYNNEI. Trimming cost V 8 bases and J 10 bases; bases outside gene matches: 11. CDR3 size: 14 residues. CDR3 sequence: CASALRDRGSPLHF. The CDR3 nucleotides are TGTGCCAGCGCCTTAAGGGACAGAGGGTCACCCCTCCACTTT.